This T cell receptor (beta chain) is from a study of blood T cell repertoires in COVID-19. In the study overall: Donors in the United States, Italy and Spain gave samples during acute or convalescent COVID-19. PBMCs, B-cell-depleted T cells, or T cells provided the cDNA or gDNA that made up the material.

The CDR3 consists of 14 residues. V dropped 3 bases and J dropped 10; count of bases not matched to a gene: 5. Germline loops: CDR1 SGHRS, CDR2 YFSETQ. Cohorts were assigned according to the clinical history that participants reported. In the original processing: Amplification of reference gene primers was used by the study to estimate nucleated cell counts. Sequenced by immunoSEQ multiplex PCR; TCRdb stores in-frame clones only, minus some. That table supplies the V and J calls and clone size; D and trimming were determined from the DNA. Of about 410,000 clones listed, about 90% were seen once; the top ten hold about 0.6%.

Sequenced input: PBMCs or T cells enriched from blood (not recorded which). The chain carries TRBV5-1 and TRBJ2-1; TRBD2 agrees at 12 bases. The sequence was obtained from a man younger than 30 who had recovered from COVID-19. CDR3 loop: CASSWTSGIWEQFF. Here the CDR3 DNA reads TGCGCCAGCAGCTGGACTAGCGGGATTTGGGAGCAGTTCTTC.